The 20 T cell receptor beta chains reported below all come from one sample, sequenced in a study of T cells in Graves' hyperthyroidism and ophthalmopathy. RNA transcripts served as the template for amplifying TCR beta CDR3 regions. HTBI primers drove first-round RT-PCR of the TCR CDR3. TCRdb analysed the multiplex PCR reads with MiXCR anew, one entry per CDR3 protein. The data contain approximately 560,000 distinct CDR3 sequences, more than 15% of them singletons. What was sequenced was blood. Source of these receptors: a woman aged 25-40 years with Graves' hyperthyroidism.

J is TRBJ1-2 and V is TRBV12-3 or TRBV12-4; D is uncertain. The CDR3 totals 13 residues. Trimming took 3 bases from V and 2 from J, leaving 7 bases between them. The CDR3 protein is CASSFWRNYGYTF. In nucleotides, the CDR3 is TGTGCCAGCAGTTTTTGGAGGAACTATGGCTACACCTTC.

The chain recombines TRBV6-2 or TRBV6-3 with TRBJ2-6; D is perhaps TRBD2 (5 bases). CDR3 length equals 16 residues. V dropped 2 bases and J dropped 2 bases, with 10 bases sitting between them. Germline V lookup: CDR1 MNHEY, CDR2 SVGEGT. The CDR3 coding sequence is TGTGCCAGCAGTTACCTCGCGAGGGCTGGGGCCAACGTCCTGACTTTC. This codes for CASSYLARAGANVLTF.

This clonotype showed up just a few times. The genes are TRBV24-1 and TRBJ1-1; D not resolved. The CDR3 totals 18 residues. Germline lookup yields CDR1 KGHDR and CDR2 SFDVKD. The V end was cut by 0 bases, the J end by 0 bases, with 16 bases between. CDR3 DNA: TGTGCCACCAGTGATTTGACACTTCGTGTGGAACTGAACACTGAAGCTTTCTTT. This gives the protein CATSDLTLRVELNTEAFF.

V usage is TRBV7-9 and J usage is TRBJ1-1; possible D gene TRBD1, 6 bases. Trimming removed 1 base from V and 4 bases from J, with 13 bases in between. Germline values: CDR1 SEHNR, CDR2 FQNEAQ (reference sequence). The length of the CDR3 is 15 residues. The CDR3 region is CASSLVQGSGTEAFF. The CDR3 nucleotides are TGTGCCAGCAGCTTAGTACAGGGATCTGGCACTGAAGCTTTCTTT.

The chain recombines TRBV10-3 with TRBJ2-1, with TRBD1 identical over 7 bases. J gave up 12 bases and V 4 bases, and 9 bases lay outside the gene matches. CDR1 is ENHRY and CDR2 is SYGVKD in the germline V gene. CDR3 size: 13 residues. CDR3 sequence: CAISARQGWMQFF. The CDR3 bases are TGTGCCATCAGTGCGCGACAGGGTTGGATGCAGTTCTTC.

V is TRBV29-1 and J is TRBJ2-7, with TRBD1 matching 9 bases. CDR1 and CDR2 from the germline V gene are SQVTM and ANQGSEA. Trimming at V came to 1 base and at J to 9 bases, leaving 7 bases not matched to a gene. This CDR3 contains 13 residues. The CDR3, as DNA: TGCAGCGTTGAAGGGGGACAGGGCTCTTTGCAGTACTTC. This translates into CSVEGGQGSLQYF.

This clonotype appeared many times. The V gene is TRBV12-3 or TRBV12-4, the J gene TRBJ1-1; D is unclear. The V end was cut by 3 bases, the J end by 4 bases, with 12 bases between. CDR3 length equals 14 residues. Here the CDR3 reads CASSFNRDGTEAFF. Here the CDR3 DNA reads TGTGCCAGCAGTTTTAACCGGGATGGCACTGAAGCTTTCTTT.

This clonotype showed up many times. As DNA, the CDR3 is TGCAGTGCACAAGATCTCTACGAGCAGTACTTC. This sequence encodes CSAQDLYEQYF. This rearrangement joins TRBV20-1 to TRBJ2-7; D call uncertain. The CDR3 is 11 amino acids. Germline lookup yields CDR1 DFQATT and CDR2 SNEGSKA (reference sequence). V shed 6 bases and J shed 3 bases, with 9 bases lying between them.

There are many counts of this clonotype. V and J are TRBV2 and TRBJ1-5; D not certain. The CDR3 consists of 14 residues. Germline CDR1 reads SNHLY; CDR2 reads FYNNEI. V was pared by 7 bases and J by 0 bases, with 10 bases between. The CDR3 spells CASIQDHSNQPQHF. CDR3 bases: TGTGCCAGCATCCAGGACCATAGCAATCAGCCCCAGCATTTT.

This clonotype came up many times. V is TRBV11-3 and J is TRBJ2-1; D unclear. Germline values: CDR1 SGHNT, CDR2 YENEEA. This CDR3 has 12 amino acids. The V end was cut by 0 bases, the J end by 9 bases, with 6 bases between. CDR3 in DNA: TGTGCCAGCAGCTTAGATACGAGTGAGCAGTTCTTC. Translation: CASSLDTSEQFF.

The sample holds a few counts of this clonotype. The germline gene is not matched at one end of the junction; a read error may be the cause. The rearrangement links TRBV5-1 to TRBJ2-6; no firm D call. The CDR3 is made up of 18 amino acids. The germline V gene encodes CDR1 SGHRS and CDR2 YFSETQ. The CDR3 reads CASSLFYAASSGANVLTF. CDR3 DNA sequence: TGTGCCAGCAGCTTGTTTTATGCAGCCAGCTCTGGGGCCAACGTCCTGACTTTC.

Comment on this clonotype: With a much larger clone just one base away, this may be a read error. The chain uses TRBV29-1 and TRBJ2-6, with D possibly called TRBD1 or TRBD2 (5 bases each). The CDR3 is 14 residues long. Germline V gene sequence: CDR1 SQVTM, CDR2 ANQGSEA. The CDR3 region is CSVETGTGANVLAF. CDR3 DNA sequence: TGCAGCGTTGAAACGGGAACTGGGGCCAACGTCCTGGCTTTC.

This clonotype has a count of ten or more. CDR3 coding DNA: TGCGCCAGCGCTGTGGAGCGGGATACCTACGAGCAGTACTTC. This translates into CASAVERDTYEQYF. V gene TRBV5-1 combines with J gene TRBJ2-7; 7 bases fit TRBD2. The CDR3 extends over 14 amino acids. V lost 7 bases to trimming and J lost 2 bases; unmatched junction nucleotides: 9. Germline CDR1 SGHRS, CDR2 YFSETQ.

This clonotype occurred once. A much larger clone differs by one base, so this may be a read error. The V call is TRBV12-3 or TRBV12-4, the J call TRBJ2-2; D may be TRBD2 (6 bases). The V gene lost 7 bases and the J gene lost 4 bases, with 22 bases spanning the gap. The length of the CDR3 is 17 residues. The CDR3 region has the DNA TGTGCCAGCACCACCCCCTGGGCTAGCGATGGCACCGGGGAGCTGTTTTTT. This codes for CASTTPWASDGTGELFF.

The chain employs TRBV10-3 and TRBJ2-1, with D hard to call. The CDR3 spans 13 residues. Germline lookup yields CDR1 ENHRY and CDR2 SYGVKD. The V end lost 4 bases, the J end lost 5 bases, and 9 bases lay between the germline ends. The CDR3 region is CAISVQENNEQFF. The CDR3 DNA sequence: TGTGCCATCAGTGTGCAAGAGAACAATGAGCAGTTCTTC.

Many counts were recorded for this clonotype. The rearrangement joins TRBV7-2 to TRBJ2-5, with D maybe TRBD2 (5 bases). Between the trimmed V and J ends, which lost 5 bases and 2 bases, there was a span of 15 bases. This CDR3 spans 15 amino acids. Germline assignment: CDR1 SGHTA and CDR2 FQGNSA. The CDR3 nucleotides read TGTGCCAGCAGCCCCCGGACTGAAGGGCAAGAGACCCAGTACTTC. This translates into CASSPRTEGQETQYF.

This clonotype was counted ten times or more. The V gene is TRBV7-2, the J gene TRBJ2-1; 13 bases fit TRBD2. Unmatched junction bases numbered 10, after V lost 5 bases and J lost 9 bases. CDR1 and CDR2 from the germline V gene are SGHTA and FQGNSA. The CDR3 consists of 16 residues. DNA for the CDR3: TGTGCCAGCAGCGTACTAGCGGGAGGGTTGGGCCCTGAGCAGTTCTTC. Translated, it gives CASSVLAGGLGPEQFF.

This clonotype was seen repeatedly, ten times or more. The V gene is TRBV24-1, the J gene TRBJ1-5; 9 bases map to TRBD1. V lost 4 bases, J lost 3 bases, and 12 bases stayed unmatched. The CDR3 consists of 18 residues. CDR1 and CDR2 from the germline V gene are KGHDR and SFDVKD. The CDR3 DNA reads TGTGCCACCAGTGACTCCGGGACAGGGTCCAGCAACAATCAGCCCCAGCATTTT. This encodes CATSDSGTGSSNNQPQHF.

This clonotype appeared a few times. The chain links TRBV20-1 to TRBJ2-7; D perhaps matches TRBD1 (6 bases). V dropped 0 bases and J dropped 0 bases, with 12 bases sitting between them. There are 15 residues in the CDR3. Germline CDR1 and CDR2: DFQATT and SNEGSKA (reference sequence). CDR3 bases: TGCAGTGCTAGAGATCAGGGGCCGAGCTCCTACGAGCAGTACTTC. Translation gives CSARDQGPSSYEQYF.

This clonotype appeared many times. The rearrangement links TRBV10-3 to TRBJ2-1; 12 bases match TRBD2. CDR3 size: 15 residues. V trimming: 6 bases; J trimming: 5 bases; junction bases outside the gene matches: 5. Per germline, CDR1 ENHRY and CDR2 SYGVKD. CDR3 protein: CAISLAGGVDNEQFF. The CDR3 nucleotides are TGTGCCATCAGCCTAGCGGGAGGGGTCGACAATGAGCAGTTCTTC.